Ten or more counts support the clone carrying this TCR beta chain. Its antigen is not identified. Germline-derived CDR1 and CDR2 are DFQATT and SNEGSKA (reference sequence). The CDR3 sequence is 11 residues long. RNA transcripts provided the source from which TCR beta CDR3 regions were amplified. Using the HTBI primer set, a first-round RT-PCR was run on the TCR CDR3. Each CDR3 protein is one row after TCRdb ran MiXCR on the multiplex PCR reads. The table shows some 510,000 distinct CDR3 sequences, with 46% occurring only once. The data were obtained in a study of T cells in Graves' hyperthyroidism and ophthalmopathy. Whole-study findings and limits: The model predicted ophthalmopathy a median roughly 6.5 months before onset. Blood held most thyroid clonotypes expanded above 0.001 frequency.

Among the patients, aged 18 to 65, hyperthyroidism was newly diagnosed and had lasted under 2 months. Orbital computed tomography, thyroid ultrasound, serum thyroxine and TRAb, and clinical symptoms together informed the diagnoses. This sequence joins TRBV20-1 and TRBJ2-5; D call uncertain. The sequencing input was peripheral blood or thyroid tissue (not recorded which). This TCR was recovered from a young woman with Graves' hyperthyroidism. CDR3 DNA sequence: TGCAGCTCCAGGTGGCAAGAGACCCAGTACTTC. Amino acid sequence: CSSRWQETQYF.